The entry below gives a single T cell receptor beta chain sequence along with its context. This sample stems from a study of shared clonotypes between healthy human individuals. The germline gives CDR1 SNHLY, CDR2 FYNNEI. V gave up 3 bases and J gave up 4 bases; unmatched junction bases: 17. This CDR3 is 18 amino acids long. The method was immunoSEQ multiplex PCR; TCRdb's version includes in-frame clones alone and lacks a portion of them. Of just under 350,000 clones in the sample, around four fifths were seen once. The chain joins TRBV2 to TRBJ2-7; 8 bases align to TRBD1. Sequences were obtained from memory CD4+ T cells sorted from blood. Described subset: CD45RA-negative fraction. This TCR derives from a man aged 25 to 40 in good health. The CDR3, as DNA: TGTGCCAGCAGTGACGGAGGCTCGTGGACAGGGCAGGGGTACGAGCAGTACTTC. Protein sequence: CASSDGGSWTGQGYEQYF.